A single sample is the source of the 9 T cell receptor beta chains below, sequenced in a study of T cell repertoires in cytomegalovirus infection. No cognate antigen is known for these TCRs. One entry per CDR3 protein, called by TCRdb with MiXCR from the reads. The sample holds some 560,000 distinct CDR3 sequences, over 35% seen once. Material: cultured PBMCs, obtained from culture after CMV antigen stimulation. These TCRs come from a human donor in good health (CMV status not recorded). Some clones in this sample may be carry-over from other donors' samples.

The table lists this clonotype with a count of one. V and J are TRBV5-8 and TRBJ1-1; 8 bases fit TRBD1. Germline CDR1 and CDR2: SGHTS and YDEGEE. V shed 4 bases, J shed 0 bases, and the junction held 8 bases outside the gene matches. CDR3 length equals 16 residues. CDR3 bases: TGTGCCAGCAGCCCTAGACAGGGGTACATGAACACTGAAGCTTTCTTT. Translated: CASSPRQGYMNTEAFF.

This clonotype was recorded at least ten times. The chain joins TRBV7-2 to TRBJ2-5, with 9 nucleotides matching TRBD2. After removal of 5 bases from V and 2 bases from J, the junction contained 6 bases not matched to a gene. The CDR3 spans 15 residues. Germline CDR1 SGHTA, CDR2 FQGNSA. CDR3 coding DNA: TGTGCCAGCAGCCATTCGGCGGGGGGGCAAGAGACCCAGTACTTC. It specifies CASSHSAGGQETQYF.

The chain couples TRBV11-2 to TRBJ2-5; 10 bases fit TRBD2. Germline trimming cut 5 bases from V and 4 bases from J; bases unmatched to any gene: 10. Germline CDR1 and CDR2: SGHAT and FQNNGV. The CDR3 covers 16 residues. CDR3 DNA sequence: TGTGCCAGCAGCGTTAGCGGGGGGCTCGGGTCAGAGACCCAGTACTTC. As protein: CASSVSGGLGSETQYF.

This clonotype was observed a handful of times. J is TRBJ2-3 and V is TRBV7-2; a weak D match, TRBD2 (6 bases). This CDR3 spans 13 amino acids. Germline CDR1 is SGHTA and CDR2 is FQGNSA. Trimming shortened V by 2 bases and J by 14 bases, and 17 bases separated the two germline ends. CDR3 sequence (DNA): TGTGCCAGCAGCTTATGGAGGGGAGCAGCATGGTATTTT. Translation: CASSLWRGAAWYF.

About this clonotype: No conserved phenylalanine or tryptophan ends this CDR3, so it is likely a read error. The rearrangement links TRBV6-2 or TRBV6-3 to TRBJ2-2; tentatively, D is TRBD1 or TRBD2 (5 bases each). From germline, CDR1 is MNHEY and CDR2 SVGEGT. The germline V and J ends were trimmed by 6 bases and 6 bases, with 17 bases remaining between them. This CDR3 is built from 15 residues. The CDR3 DNA reads as TGTGCCAGCAGCCGGGGACCCCCCCCCGCCGGGGAGCTGTTTTCT. As protein: CASSRGPPPAGELFS.

The chain couples TRBV7-2 to TRBJ2-5; D is uncertain. The ends were cut back, 4 bases at V and 1 base at J, with 7 bases in the middle. This CDR3 is 13 amino acids long. CDR1 SGHTA and CDR2 FQGNSA come from the germline V gene. DNA for the CDR3: TGTGCCAGCAGCTCCCCCCCCCAAGAGACCCAGTACTTC. Amino acids: CASSSPPQETQYF.

This clonotype came up a few times. This chain links TRBV15 with TRBJ2-1, with a weak D call TRBD1 (5 bases). The CDR3 runs 13 residues. The germline V gene has CDR1 LNHNV and CDR2 YYDKDF (reference sequence). Trimming took 9 bases from V and 5 from J, leaving 14 bases between them. The CDR3 bases are TGTGCCACTCAACAACAGGAAAACAATGAGCAGTTCTTC. Translating gives CATQQQENNEQFF.

V and J are TRBV3-1 and TRBJ2-5; 9 nucleotides agree with TRBD1. The CDR3 has 16 amino acids. Germline CDR1 reads LGHDT; CDR2 reads YNNKEL (reference sequence). J was trimmed by 5 bases and V by 1 base; bases with no gene match: 8. CDR3 region: CASSQGDTGGVETQYF. In DNA, the CDR3 is TGTGCCAGCAGCCAAGGGGATACAGGGGGCGTGGAGACCCAGTACTTC.

Notes on this clonotype: Relative to the germline gene, one junction end is altered; a read error may explain this. CDR3 sequence (DNA): TGTGCCAGCAGCTACTACCACCTCGCGGCCTACGAGCAGTACTTC. Amino acids: CASSYYHLAAYEQYF. The rearrangement links TRBV6-5 to TRBJ2-7; no reliable D call. Germline V gene data show CDR1 as MNHEY and CDR2 as SVGAGI. This CDR3 comprises 15 residues.